Listed below are T cell receptor beta chains from one sample, sequenced in a study of identical twins. Via MiXCR, TCRdb re-called the 5' RACE reads, giving one row per CDR3 protein. Of more than 200,000 distinct CDR3 sequences in the sample, over 8% were seen once. The sequenced sample was memory (CD45RO+) T cells sorted from blood. These receptors all come from a woman under 30 in good health. CDR3s include the opening cysteine and the closing phenylalanine or tryptophan. Each record gives: clone size, V gene, D gene, J gene, CDR3 protein, CDR3 DNA. The D gene is left open where the match is weak. The size of a clone is reported for some rows only, either as once, few or many, or as a class for expanded clones.

clone size: -; V gene: TRBV12-3/TRBV12-4; D gene: TRBD2; J gene: TRBJ2-1; CDR3 protein: CASSFGLAGRDEQFF; CDR3 DNA: TGTGCCAGCAGTTTCGGGCTAGCCGGGAGGGATGAGCAGTTCTTC
clone size: few; V gene: TRBV5-4; D gene: -; J gene: TRBJ2-5; CDR3 protein: CASSRTGASQETQYF; CDR3 DNA: TGTGCCAGCAGCCGGACCGGAGCAAGCCAAGAGACCCAGTACTTC
clone size: -; V gene: TRBV7-3; D gene: -; J gene: TRBJ2-2; CDR3 protein: CASSSGSLNTGELFF; CDR3 DNA: TGTGCCAGCAGCTCCGGCAGCCTGAACACCGGGGAGCTGTTTTTT
clone size: -; V gene: TRBV11-2; D gene: -; J gene: TRBJ2-3; CDR3 protein: CASGGFFSGRASTDTQYF; CDR3 DNA: TGTGCCAGCGGCGGTTTCTTCAGCGGGCGGGCTAGCACAGATACGCAGTATTTT
clone size: medium-sized; V gene: TRBV6-2/TRBV6-3; D gene: TRBD2; J gene: TRBJ2-1; CDR3 protein: CASSWGLVMNEQFF; CDR3 DNA: TGTGCCAGCAGCTGGGGACTAGTTATGAATGAGCAGTTCTTC
clone size: few; V gene: TRBV20-1; D gene: -; J gene: TRBJ2-3; CDR3 protein: CSASFVQPDTQYF; CDR3 DNA: TGCAGTGCTAGTTTCGTCCAGCCAGATACGCAGTATTTT
clone size: -; V gene: TRBV20-1; D gene: -; J gene: TRBJ2-2; CDR3 protein: CSARTPSVTGELFF; CDR3 DNA: TGCAGTGCTAGAACCCCTAGCGTCACCGGGGAGCTGTTTTTT
clone size: many; V gene: TRBV25-1; D gene: -; J gene: TRBJ2-7; CDR3 protein: CATLTSYEQYF; CDR3 DNA: TGTGCCACCCTGACCTCCTACGAGCAGTACTTC
clone size: -; V gene: TRBV11-3; D gene: -; J gene: TRBJ1-4; CDR3 protein: CASSLDPGKGGGLFF; CDR3 DNA: TGTGCCAGCAGCTTAGATCCCGGAAAAGGGGGTGGACTGTTTTTT
clone size: -; V gene: TRBV7-2; D gene: -; J gene: TRBJ2-6; CDR3 protein: CTSSLVKAGANVLTF; CDR3 DNA: TGTACCAGCAGCTTAGTGAAGGCTGGGGCCAACGTCCTGACTTTC
clone size: few; V gene: TRBV20-1; D gene: TRBD2; J gene: TRBJ2-7; CDR3 protein: CSARAGGSYEQYF; CDR3 DNA: TGCAGTGCTAGAGCGGGAGGTTCTTACGAGCAGTACTTC
clone size: -; V gene: TRBV7-3; D gene: -; J gene: TRBJ2-5; CDR3 protein: CASSLPPLETQYF; CDR3 DNA: TGTGCCAGCAGCCTCCCCCCCCTCGAGACCCAGTACTTC
clone size: few; V gene: TRBV5-1; D gene: TRBD1; J gene: TRBJ2-2; CDR3 protein: CASRPAGTGYTGELFF; CDR3 DNA: TGCGCCAGCAGGCCAGCCGGGACAGGGTACACCGGGGAGCTGTTTTTT
clone size: few; V gene: TRBV20-1; D gene: -; J gene: TRBJ2-3; CDR3 protein: CSALSHRSSTDTQYF; CDR3 DNA: TGCAGTGCACTCAGTCACCGAAGCAGCACAGATACGCAGTATTTT